The clone carrying this TCR beta chain was recorded many times. Its specificity is unknown. Germline-derived CDR1 and CDR2 are GTSNPN and SVGIG (reference sequence). V trimming: 1 base; J trimming: 3 bases; junction bases outside the gene matches: 2. The CDR3 length is 14 residues. This sample is drawn from a study of CD8 T cells in ankylosing spondylitis. Study-level findings and limits: Disease-linked clones bore a CD8+ phenotype and were relatively rare in peripheral blood. Fewer than ten highly homologous variants made up a TCR beta motif that seemed to typify ankylosing spondylitis blood.

Via MiXCR, TCRdb re-called the 5' RACE reads, giving one row per CDR3 protein. The table lists tens of thousands of distinct CDR3 sequences, 5.5% to 7.5% of them singletons. The TCR originated in a male donor with ankylosing spondylitis or in good health (not recorded which). This chain connects TRBV30 to TRBJ2-2, with 7 bases matching TRBD2. The sample taken for sequencing was blood, either unsorted or a sorted T cell fraction (not recorded which). Here the CDR3 reads CAWSGGSHTGELFF. CDR3 in DNA: TGTGCCTGGAGTGGCGGGAGTCACACCGGGGAGCTGTTTTTT.